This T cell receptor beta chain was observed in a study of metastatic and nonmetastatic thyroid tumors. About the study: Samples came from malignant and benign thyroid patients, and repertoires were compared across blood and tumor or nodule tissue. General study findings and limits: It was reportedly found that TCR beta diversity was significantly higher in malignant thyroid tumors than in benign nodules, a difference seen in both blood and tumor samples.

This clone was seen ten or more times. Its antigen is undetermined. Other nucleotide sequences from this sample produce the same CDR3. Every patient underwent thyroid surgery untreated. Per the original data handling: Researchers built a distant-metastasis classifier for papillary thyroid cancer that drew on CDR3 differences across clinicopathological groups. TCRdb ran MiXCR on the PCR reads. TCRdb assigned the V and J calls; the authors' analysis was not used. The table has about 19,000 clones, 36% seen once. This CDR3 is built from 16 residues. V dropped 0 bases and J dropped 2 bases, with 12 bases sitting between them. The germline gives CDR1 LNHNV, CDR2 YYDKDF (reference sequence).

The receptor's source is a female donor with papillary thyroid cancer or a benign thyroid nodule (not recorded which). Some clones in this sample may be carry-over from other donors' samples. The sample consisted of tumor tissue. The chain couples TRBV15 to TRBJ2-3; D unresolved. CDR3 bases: TGTGCCACCAGCAGAGATAATTGGGGAACCACAGATACGCAGTATTTT. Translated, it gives CATSRDNWGTTDTQYF. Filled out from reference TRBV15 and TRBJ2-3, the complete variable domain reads DAMVIQNPRYQVTQFGKPVTLSCSQTLNHNVMYWYQQKSSQAPKLLFHYYDKDFNNEADTPDNFQSRRPNTSFCFLDIRSPGLGDTAMYLCATSRDNWGTTDTQYFGPGTRLTVL.